Presented here are 23 T cell receptor beta chains from one specimen sequenced in a study of early T cells in non-severe SARS-CoV-2 infection. TCRdb used MiXCR to reprocess the 5' RACE reads, holding one entry per CDR3 protein. The sample carries tens of thousands of distinct CDR3 sequences, roughly 13% recorded once. The sequencing sample was made of whole blood. All receptors come from an adult who was a healthcare worker with PCR-confirmed SARS-CoV-2 infection or an uninfected control (not recorded which).

This clonotype was observed many times. The chain has TRBV20-1 and TRBJ2-1; D gene ambiguous. V was cut by 6 bases and J by 2 bases, with 11 bases left in between. This CDR3 is 13 amino acids long. The germline CDR1 and CDR2 sequences are DFQATT and SNEGSKA (reference sequence). The DNA for the CDR3 is TGCAGTGCCCCGCTCCCCCCCTACAATGAGCAGTTCTTC. Translated, it gives CSAPLPPYNEQFF.

The V gene is TRBV20-1, the J gene TRBJ1-5; weak D call: TRBD1 (5 bases). The V gene lost 1 base and the J gene lost 2 bases, with 6 bases spanning the gap. Per germline, CDR1 DFQATT and CDR2 SNEGSKA (reference sequence). There are 13 residues in the CDR3. The CDR3 bases are TGCAGTGCTAGAGTGGGGGGCAATCAGCCCCAGCATTTT. The encoded protein is CSARVGGNQPQHF.

This rearrangement joins TRBV12-3 or TRBV12-4 to TRBJ2-7, with D possibly matching TRBD1 (7 bases). The CDR3 contains 15 residues. Trimming removed 5 bases at V and 0 bases at J, with 14 bases between. CDR3: CASSPRGTASYEQYF. Here the CDR3 DNA reads TGTGCCAGCAGTCCCCGCGGGACAGCCTCCTACGAGCAGTACTTC.

This clonotype was picked up many times. This chain links TRBV7-8 with TRBJ1-5, with TRBD1 matching 7 bases. The germline V gene encodes CDR1 SGHVS and CDR2 FQNEAQ. The CDR3 length is 15 residues. V shed 5 bases and J 5 bases; nucleotides not matched to a gene: 9. The CDR3 region has the DNA TGTGCCAGCAGCGTGACAGGGTATGGGGATCAGCCCCAGCATTTT. Its protein is CASSVTGYGDQPQHF.

This clonotype appeared a few times. The chain has TRBV14 and TRBJ2-1, with D perhaps TRBD2 (5 bases). V gave up 0 bases and J gave up 4 bases, with 16 bases separating them. The germline V gene has CDR1 SGHDN and CDR2 FVKESK. This CDR3 has 17 amino acids. The CDR3 DNA reads TGTGCCAGCAGCCAAGATCGGGAAAGTCCTAATTACAATGAGCAGTTCTTC. Translated: CASSQDRESPNYNEQFF.

The sample holds a few counts of this clonotype. The chain joins TRBV25-1 to TRBJ1-1; a possible D gene is TRBD1 (6 bases). Germline CDR1 and CDR2: MGHDK and SYGVNS. Trimming pared 0 bases from V and 7 bases from J, leaving 12 bases between. CDR3 length: 14 residues. The CDR3 loop reads CASSEYGQGGEAFF. The CDR3 region has the DNA TGTGCCAGCAGTGAATATGGACAAGGGGGTGAAGCTTTCTTT.

The chain carries TRBV28 and TRBJ2-1; D is unclear. Germline-derived CDR1 and CDR2 are MDHEN and SYDVKM. The CDR3 sequence is 10 residues long. Trimming stripped 9 bases from V and 9 bases from J, with 9 bases between. The CDR3 nucleotides read TGTGCCAGTCAGAAGGGTGAGCAGTTCTTC. Translated, it gives CASQKGEQFF.

V is TRBV27 and J is TRBJ1-1; D is undetermined. The length of the CDR3 is 16 residues. Germline V gene sequence: CDR1 MNHEY, CDR2 SMNVEV (reference sequence). Between the trimmed V and J ends, which lost 4 bases and 0 bases, there was a span of 15 bases. This CDR3 is CASSSTLGRMNTEAFF. CDR3 sequence (DNA): TGTGCCAGCAGTTCAACCCTTGGGCGCATGAACACTGAAGCTTTCTTT.

This clonotype has a count of ten or more. CDR3 in amino acids: CSAILDERNYNEQFF. Written as DNA, the CDR3 is TGCAGTGCCATCCTGGATGAGCGGAACTACAATGAGCAGTTCTTC. The chain carries TRBV20-1 and TRBJ2-1; TRBD2 might be the D (5 bases). Per germline, CDR1 DFQATT and CDR2 SNEGSKA (reference sequence). Between the trimmed V and J ends, which lost 6 bases and 3 bases, there was a span of 18 bases. This CDR3 has 15 amino acids.

This chain joins TRBV27 and TRBJ2-5; tentatively, D is TRBD1 or TRBD2 (5 bases each). The V gene's germline CDR1 is MNHEY and CDR2 SMNVEV (reference sequence). The CDR3 length is 16 residues. V gave up 2 bases and J gave up 4 bases, with 17 bases separating them. The CDR3 bases are TGTGCCAGCAGTTTAGGGGACGCCCCGACCCGAGAGACCCAGTACTTC. Translating gives CASSLGDAPTRETQYF.

The V gene is TRBV7-2, the J gene TRBJ2-1; 7 bases are shared with TRBD2. The germline V gene encodes CDR1 SGHTA and CDR2 FQGNSA. The CDR3 spans 13 residues. With V trimmed by 5 bases and J by 6 bases, 4 bases remained unmatched. The CDR3 region has the DNA TGTGCCAGCAGCCAAGGGAGGGTCAATGAGCAGTTCTTC. It specifies CASSQGRVNEQFF.

This clonotype was seen repeatedly, ten times or more. The chain couples TRBV19 to TRBJ2-2, with a tentative D call TRBD1 (6 bases). Germline V gene sequence: CDR1 LNHDA, CDR2 SQIVND (reference sequence). The CDR3 is made up of 14 amino acids. Trimming took off 7 bases at V and 5 bases at J, with 14 bases between the two ends. CDR3 in amino acids: CASKLAGVTGELFF. The CDR3 coding sequence is TGTGCCAGTAAGCTGGCAGGGGTGACCGGGGAGCTGTTTTTT.

The chain joins TRBV18 to TRBJ1-1, with TRBD1 as a possible D gene (5 bases). The CDR3 loop spans 15 amino acids. The V end lost 6 bases, the J end lost 2 bases, and 16 bases lay between the germline ends. Germline CDR1 is KGHSH and CDR2 is LQKENI. CDR3 region: CASSPGGKRNTEAFF. The CDR3 coding sequence is TGTGCCAGCTCCCCCGGGGGGAAGAGAAACACTGAAGCTTTCTTT. The whole variable domain, filled in from reference TRBV18 and TRBJ1-1, reads NAGVMQNPRHLVRRRGQEARLRCSPMKGHSHVYWYRQLPEEGLKFMVYLQKENIIDESGMPKERFSAEFPKEGPSILRIQQVVRGDSAAYFCASSPGGKRNTEAFFGQGTRLTVV.

The genes are TRBV20-1 and TRBJ2-3; D is possibly TRBD1 or TRBD2 (5 bases each). V was clipped by 3 bases and J by 0 bases, with 10 bases between them. Per germline, CDR1 DFQATT and CDR2 SNEGSKA (reference sequence). The CDR3 has 14 residues. The CDR3 DNA is TGCAGTGCTAGGGGACGGATTAGCACAGATACGCAGTATTTT. Encoded protein: CSARGRISTDTQYF.

This chain joins TRBV7-8 and TRBJ2-5; 7 bases line up with TRBD2. Germline V lookup: CDR1 SGHVS, CDR2 FQNEAQ. The CDR3 runs to 14 residues. V was clipped by 10 bases and J by 2 bases; unmatched bases: 10. This CDR3 reads CAIDRGRDQETQYF. CDR3 coding DNA: TGTGCCATTGACCGGGGGAGGGATCAAGAGACCCAGTACTTC.

This clonotype appeared a few times. The J gene is TRBJ2-7, the V gene TRBV20-1; D perhaps matches TRBD2 (6 bases). This CDR3 is built from 13 residues. Trimming pared 3 bases from V and 0 bases from J, leaving 9 bases between. The V gene's germline CDR1 is DFQATT and CDR2 SNEGSKA (reference sequence). The CDR3 DNA is TGCAGTGCTAGCGGGAGCCTCTCCTACGAGCAGTACTTC. Its protein is CSASGSLSYEQYF.

This rearrangement joins TRBV29-1 to TRBJ2-1; TRBD2 matches 7 bases. The germline gives CDR1 SQVTM, CDR2 ANQGSEA. The CDR3 contains 13 residues. Losses at the gene ends were 6 bases for V and 2 bases for J; bases not matched to a gene: 4. The CDR3 loop is CSVVAGPYNEQFF. CDR3 nucleotides: TGCAGCGTCGTAGCGGGCCCCTACAATGAGCAGTTCTTC.

V and J are TRBV5-1 and TRBJ2-5; D may be TRBD1 (5 bases). Germline CDR1 and CDR2: SGHRS and YFSETQ. Trimming shortened V by 7 bases and J by 1 base, and 11 bases separated the two germline ends. CDR3 size: 13 residues. CDR3 DNA: TGCGCCAGCGGCATGGGGCTCCAAGAGACCCAGTACTTC. Its translation is CASGMGLQETQYF.

The rearrangement joins TRBV27 to TRBJ2-5; 8 positions agree with TRBD2. This CDR3 is 16 amino acids long. Germline V gives CDR1 MNHEY, CDR2 SMNVEV (reference sequence). Trimming took 6 bases from V and 2 from J; bases not matched to a gene: 11. The CDR3 sequence: CASRPSGRVQQETQYF. CDR3 nucleotide sequence: TGTGCCAGCAGACCGAGCGGGAGAGTTCAGCAAGAGACCCAGTACTTC.

The rearrangement links TRBV9 to TRBJ2-1, with 7 positions matching TRBD1. There are 15 residues in the CDR3. CDR1 and CDR2 from the germline V gene are SGDLS and YYNGEE. Trimming took 2 bases from V and 1 from J; bases not matched to a gene: 3. Written as DNA, the CDR3 is TGTGCCAGCAGCGTTACAGGGGTGTCCTACAATGAGCAGTTCTTC. Its translation: CASSVTGVSYNEQFF.

This clonotype was counted a few times. V is TRBV12-3 or TRBV12-4 and J is TRBJ1-2; D remains unclear. Trimming left V 6 bases short and J 2 bases short, with 10 bases between. This CDR3 spans 13 amino acids. Here the CDR3 reads CASSIQLNYGYTF. CDR3 nucleotide sequence: TGTGCCAGCAGCATACAATTGAACTATGGCTACACCTTC.

This clonotype was counted at least ten times. The chain recombines TRBV7-6 with TRBJ2-7; TRBD2 matches at 7 bases. The V segment lost 4 bases and the J segment 3 bases; nucleotides outside the gene matches: 9. Per the germline V gene, CDR1 is SGHVS and CDR2 is FNYEAQ. The CDR3 covers 15 residues. Here the CDR3 reads CASSSQRGSFYEQYF. The DNA for the CDR3 is TGTGCCAGCAGCTCCCAGCGGGGAAGCTTCTACGAGCAGTACTTC.

This clonotype has only a few counts. V usage is TRBV5-1 and J usage is TRBJ1-3; perhaps TRBD1 as D (5 bases). The ends were cut back, 0 bases at V and 0 bases at J, with 10 bases in the middle. Germline assignment: CDR1 SGHRS and CDR2 YFSETQ. The CDR3 spans 16 residues. The CDR3 DNA sequence: TGCGCCAGCAGCTTGGCCGGGGCCAACTCTGGAAACACCATATATTTT. Protein: CASSLAGANSGNTIYF. Based on the CDR3 plus reference TRBV5-1 and TRBJ1-3, the full variable domain is KAGVTQTPRYLIKTRGQQVTLSCSPISGHRSVSWYQQTPGQGLQFLFEYFSETQRNKGNFPGRFSGRQFSNSRSEMNVSTLELGDSALYLCASSLAGANSGNTIYFGEGSWLTVV.